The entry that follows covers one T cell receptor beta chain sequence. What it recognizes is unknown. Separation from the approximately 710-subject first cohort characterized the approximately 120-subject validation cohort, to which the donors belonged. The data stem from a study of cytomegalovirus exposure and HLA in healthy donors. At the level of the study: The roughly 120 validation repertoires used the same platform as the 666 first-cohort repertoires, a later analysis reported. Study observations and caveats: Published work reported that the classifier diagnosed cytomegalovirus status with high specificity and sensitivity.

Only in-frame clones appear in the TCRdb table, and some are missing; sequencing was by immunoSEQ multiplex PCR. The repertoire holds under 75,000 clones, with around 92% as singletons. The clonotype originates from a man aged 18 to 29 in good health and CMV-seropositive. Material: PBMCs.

Written as DNA, the CDR3 is TGTGCCAGCAGCGTAATGGACAGGGGGCCCTACGAGCAGTACTTC. It specifies CASSVMDRGPYEQYF. This chain uses TRBV9 with TRBJ2-7; 11 nucleotides line up with TRBD1. The CDR3 consists of 15 residues. Trimming took 1 base from V and 2 from J; bases not matched to a gene: 2. The germline V gene encodes CDR1 SGDLS and CDR2 YYNGEE.